This record looks at one T cell receptor beta chain sequence and its context. No antigen is known for it. A read error may produce the germline difference seen at one junction end. TCR beta cDNA came from roughly 550 ng total RNA, primed with a constant-region primer. For TCR beta, libraries were produced by three nested multiplex PCR rounds using slightly modified ARM-PCR. TRBV1-TRBV30 forward primers paired with a C-beta reverse primer drove the first two PCR rounds, 10 cycles each. Each CDR3 protein gets one entry after TCRdb re-called the multiplex PCR reads with MiXCR. The sample includes 330,000 or so distinct CDR3 sequences, about 61% of them seen just once. The source of the blood RNA was unsorted whole blood, and germline DNA was extracted as well. CDR1 and CDR2 (germline): SGHAT, FQNNGV. The CDR3 is made up of 12 amino acids. These data belong to a study of tumor-infiltrating lymphocytes in primary liver carcinoma.

Overall study results and limits: Tumor tissue displayed a significantly greater top-250-clone fraction than blood (p = 0.039).

The receptor's source is a middle-aged man with primary liver carcinoma and hepatitis B virus infection. The chain recombines TRBV11-2 with TRBJ2-7, with D uncertain. The sequenced sample consisted of peripheral blood. CDR3 amino acids: CASSPGGYDQYF. In DNA form, the CDR3 reads TGTGCCAGCAGTCCAGGTGGCTACGATCAGTACTTT.